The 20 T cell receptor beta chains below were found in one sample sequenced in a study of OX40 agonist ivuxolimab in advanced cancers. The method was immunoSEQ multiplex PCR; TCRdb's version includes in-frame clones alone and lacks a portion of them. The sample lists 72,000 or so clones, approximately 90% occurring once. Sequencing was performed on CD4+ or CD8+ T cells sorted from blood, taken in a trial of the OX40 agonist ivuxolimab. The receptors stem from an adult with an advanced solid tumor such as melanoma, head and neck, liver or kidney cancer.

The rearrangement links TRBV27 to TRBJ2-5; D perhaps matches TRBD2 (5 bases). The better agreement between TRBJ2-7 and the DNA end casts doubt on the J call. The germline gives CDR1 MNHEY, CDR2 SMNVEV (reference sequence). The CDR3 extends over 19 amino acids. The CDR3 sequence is CASSSTSANRGILFYEQYF. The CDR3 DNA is TGTGCCAGCAGTTCCACCTCCGCCAACCGGGGAATTCTCTTCTACGAGCAGTACTTC.

The CDR3 reads CASNPIQGNTGELFF. The CDR3 coding sequence is TGTGCCAGTAACCCCATCCAGGGGAACACCGGGGAGCTGTTTTTT. The rearrangement joins TRBV19 to TRBJ2-2; D may be TRBD1 (5 bases). V dropped 7 bases and J dropped 1 base, with 13 bases sitting between them. The CDR3 has 15 residues. CDR1 and CDR2 (germline): LNHDA, SQIVND (reference sequence). Full variable domain (outside the CDR3, taken from reference TRBV19 and TRBJ2-2): DGGITQSPKYLFRKEGQNVTLSCEQNLNHDAMYWYRQDPGQGLRLIYYSQIVNDFQKGDIAEGYSVSREKKESFPLTVTSAQKNPTAFYLCASNPIQGNTGELFFGEGSRLTVL.

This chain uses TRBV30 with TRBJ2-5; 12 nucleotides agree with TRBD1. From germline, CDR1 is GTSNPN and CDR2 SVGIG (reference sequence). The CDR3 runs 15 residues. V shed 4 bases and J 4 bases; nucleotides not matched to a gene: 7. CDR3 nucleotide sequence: TGTGCCTGGACCCCGGGACAGGGGGCTCGAGAGACCCAGTACTTC. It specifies CAWTPGQGARETQYF.

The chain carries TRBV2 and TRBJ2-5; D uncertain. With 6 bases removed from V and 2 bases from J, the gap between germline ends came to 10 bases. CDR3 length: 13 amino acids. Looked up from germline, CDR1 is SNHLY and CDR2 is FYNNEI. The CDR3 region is CASSWSTQETQYF. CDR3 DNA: TGTGCCAGCAGCTGGAGTACGCAAGAGACCCAGTACTTC.

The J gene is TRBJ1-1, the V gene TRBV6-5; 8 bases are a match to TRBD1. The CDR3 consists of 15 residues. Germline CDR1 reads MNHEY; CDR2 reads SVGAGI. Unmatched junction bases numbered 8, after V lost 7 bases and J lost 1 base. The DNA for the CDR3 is TGTGCCAGCACCCGCAGAGGACAGGGGAACACTGAAGCTTTCTTT. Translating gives CASTRRGQGNTEAFF.

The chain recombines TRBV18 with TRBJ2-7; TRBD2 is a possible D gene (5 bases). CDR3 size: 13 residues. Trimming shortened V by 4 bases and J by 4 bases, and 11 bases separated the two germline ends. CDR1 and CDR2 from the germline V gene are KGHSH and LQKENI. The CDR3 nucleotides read TGTGCCAGCTCACAGGACTTAACTTACGAGCAGTACTTC. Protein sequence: CASSQDLTYEQYF.

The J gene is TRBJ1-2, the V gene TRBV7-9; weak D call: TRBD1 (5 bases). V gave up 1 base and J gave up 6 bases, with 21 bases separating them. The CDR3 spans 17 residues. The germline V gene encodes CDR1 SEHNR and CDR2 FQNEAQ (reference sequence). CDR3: CASSLGVGGARGDGYTF. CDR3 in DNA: TGTGCCAGCAGCTTAGGGGTCGGAGGGGCCCGCGGGGATGGCTACACCTTC. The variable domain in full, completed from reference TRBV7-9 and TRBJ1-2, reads DTGVSQNPRHKITKRGQNVTFRCDPISEHNRLYWYRQTLGQGPEFLTYFQNEAQLEKSRLLSDRFSAERPKGSFSTLEIQRTEQGDSAMYLCASSLGVGGARGDGYTFGSGTRLTVV.

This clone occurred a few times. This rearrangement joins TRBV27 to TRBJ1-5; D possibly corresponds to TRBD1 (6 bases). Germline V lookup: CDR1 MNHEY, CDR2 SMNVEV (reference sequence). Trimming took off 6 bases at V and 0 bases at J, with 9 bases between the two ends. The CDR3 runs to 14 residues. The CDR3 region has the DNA TGTGCCAGCAGCCGACAGGATAGCAATCAGCCCCAGCATTTT. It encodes CASSRQDSNQPQHF.

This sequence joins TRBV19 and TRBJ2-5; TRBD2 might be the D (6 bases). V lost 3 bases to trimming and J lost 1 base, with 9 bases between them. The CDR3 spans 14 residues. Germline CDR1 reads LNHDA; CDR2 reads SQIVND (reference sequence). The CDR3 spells CASSIDSGQETQYF. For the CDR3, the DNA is TGTGCCAGTAGTATTGATAGCGGCCAAGAGACCCAGTACTTC. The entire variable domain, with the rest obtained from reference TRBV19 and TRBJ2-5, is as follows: DGGITQSPKYLFRKEGQNVTLSCEQNLNHDAMYWYRQDPGQGLRLIYYSQIVNDFQKGDIAEGYSVSREKKESFPLTVTSAQKNPTAFYLCASSIDSGQETQYFGPGTRLLVL.

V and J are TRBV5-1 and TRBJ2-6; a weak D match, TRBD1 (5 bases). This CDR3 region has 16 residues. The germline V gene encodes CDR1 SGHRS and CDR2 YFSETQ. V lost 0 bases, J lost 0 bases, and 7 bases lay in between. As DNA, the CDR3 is TGCGCCAGCAGCTTGGGGGGCCACTCTGGGGCCAACGTCCTGACTTTC. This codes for CASSLGGHSGANVLTF.

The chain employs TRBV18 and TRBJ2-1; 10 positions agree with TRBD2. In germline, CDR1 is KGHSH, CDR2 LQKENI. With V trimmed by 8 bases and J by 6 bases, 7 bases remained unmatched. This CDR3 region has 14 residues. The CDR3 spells CASRLSGGVNEQFF. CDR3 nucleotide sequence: TGTGCCAGCCGCTTGAGCGGGGGGGTCAATGAGCAGTTCTTC.

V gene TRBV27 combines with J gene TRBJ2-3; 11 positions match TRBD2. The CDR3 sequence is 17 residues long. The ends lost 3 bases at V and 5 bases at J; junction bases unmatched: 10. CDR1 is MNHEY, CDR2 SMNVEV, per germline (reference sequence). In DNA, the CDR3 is TGTGCCAGCAGTTTTTCGCTAGCGGGGGGCCGGAGAGATACGCAGTATTTT. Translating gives CASSFSLAGGRRDTQYF.

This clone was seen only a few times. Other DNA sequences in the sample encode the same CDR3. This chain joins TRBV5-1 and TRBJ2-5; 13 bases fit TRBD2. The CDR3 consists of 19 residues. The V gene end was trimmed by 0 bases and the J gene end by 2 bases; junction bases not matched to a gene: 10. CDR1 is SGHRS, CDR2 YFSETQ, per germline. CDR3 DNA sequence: TGCGCCAGCAGCTTGGCCCCCCGGACTAGCGGGGGCCTGCAAGAGACCCAGTACTTC. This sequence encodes CASSLAPRTSGGLQETQYF. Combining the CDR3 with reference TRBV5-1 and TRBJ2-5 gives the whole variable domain KAGVTQTPRYLIKTRGQQVTLSCSPISGHRSVSWYQQTPGQGLQFLFEYFSETQRNKGNFPGRFSGRQFSNSRSEMNVSTLELGDSALYLCASSLAPRTSGGLQETQYFGPGTRLLVL.

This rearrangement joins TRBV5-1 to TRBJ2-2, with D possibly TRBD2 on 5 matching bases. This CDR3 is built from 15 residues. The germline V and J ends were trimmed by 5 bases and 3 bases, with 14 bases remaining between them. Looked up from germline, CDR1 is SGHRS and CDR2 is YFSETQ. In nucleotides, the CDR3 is TGCGCCAGCAGGAACGGACTCCATCACACCGGGGAGCTGTTTTTT. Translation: CASRNGLHHTGELFF.

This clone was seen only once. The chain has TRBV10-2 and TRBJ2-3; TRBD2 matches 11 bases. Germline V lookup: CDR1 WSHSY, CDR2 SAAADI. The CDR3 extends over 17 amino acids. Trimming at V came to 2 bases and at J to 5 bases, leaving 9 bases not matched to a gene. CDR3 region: CASSEGPTSGSGDTQYF. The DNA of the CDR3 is TGCGCCAGCAGTGAGGGCCCCACTAGCGGGAGTGGAGATACGCAGTATTTT.

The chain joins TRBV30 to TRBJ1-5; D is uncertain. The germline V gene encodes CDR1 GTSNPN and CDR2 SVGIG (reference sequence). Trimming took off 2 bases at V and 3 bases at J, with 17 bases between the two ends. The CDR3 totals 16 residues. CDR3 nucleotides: TGTGCCTGGAGTCCTCCCGACGGGCTCTTCAATCAGCCCCAGCATTTT. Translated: CAWSPPDGLFNQPQHF.

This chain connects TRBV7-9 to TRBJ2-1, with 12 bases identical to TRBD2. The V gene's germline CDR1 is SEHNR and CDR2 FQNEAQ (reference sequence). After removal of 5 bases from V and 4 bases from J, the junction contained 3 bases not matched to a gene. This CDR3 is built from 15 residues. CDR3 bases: TGTGCCAGCAGCCCCACTAGCGGGGGGTACAATGAGCAGTTCTTC. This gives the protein CASSPTSGGYNEQFF.

DNA for the CDR3: TGTGCCAGCAGTGAAGTCAGGGTGAACACTGAAGCTTTCTTT. Its translation: CASSEVRVNTEAFF. This chain connects TRBV6-1 to TRBJ1-1; a weak D match, TRBD1 (5 bases). Per the germline V gene, CDR1 is MNHNS and CDR2 is SASEGT. V lost 1 base to trimming and J lost 0 bases, with 6 bases between them. This CDR3 contains 14 residues.

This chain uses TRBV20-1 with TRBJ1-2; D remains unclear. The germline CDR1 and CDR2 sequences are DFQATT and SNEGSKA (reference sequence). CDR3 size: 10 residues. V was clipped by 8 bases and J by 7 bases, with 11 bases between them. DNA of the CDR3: TGCAGTTCAGCCTTCCCTGGCTACACCTTC. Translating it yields CSSAFPGYTF.

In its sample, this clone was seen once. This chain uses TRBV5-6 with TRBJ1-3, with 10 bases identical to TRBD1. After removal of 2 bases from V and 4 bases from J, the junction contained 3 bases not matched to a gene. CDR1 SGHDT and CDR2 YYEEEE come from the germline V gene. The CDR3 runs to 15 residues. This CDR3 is CASSFDRGQGNTIYF. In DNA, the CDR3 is TGTGCCAGCAGCTTTGACAGGGGGCAAGGAAACACCATATATTTT.